Each of the 7 T cell receptor beta chains below was sequenced from the same sample in a study of shared clonotypes between healthy human individuals. Here immunoSEQ multiplex PCR was the method, and the copy in TCRdb shows in-frame clones only, minus some. The sample consists of 2 million to 3 million clones, 90% to 95% of them appearing once. Input material: naive CD4+ T cells from PBMCs. Subset noted: CD45RA+ positively selected. These TCRs come from a man aged 18 to 29 in good health. Some clones in this sample may be carry-over from other donors' samples.

The chain uses TRBV11-2 and TRBJ1-6; D not certain. The germline V gene has CDR1 SGHAT and CDR2 FQNNGV. This CDR3 contains 12 residues. Trimming removed 5 bases at V and 5 bases at J, with 4 bases between. The CDR3 DNA is TGTGCCAGCAGCCTTCATAATTCACCCCTCCACTTT. It codes for CASSLHNSPLHF.

V is TRBV27 and J is TRBJ1-2; 7 bases map to TRBD1. V gave up 7 bases and J gave up 3 bases; unmatched junction bases: 20. The CDR3 is 18 residues long. Germline V gene data show CDR1 as MNHEY and CDR2 as SMNVEV (reference sequence). The CDR3: CASIQAGQTGPLDYGYTF. Written as DNA, the CDR3 is TGTGCCAGCATCCAGGCTGGACAGACAGGGCCCCTTGACTATGGCTACACCTTC.

The chain combines TRBV15 with TRBJ2-7; 13 positions match TRBD2. Germline V lookup: CDR1 LNHNV, CDR2 YYDKDF (reference sequence). CDR3 length equals 17 residues. J was trimmed by 2 bases and V by 1 base; bases with no gene match: 5. CDR3 nucleotides: TGTGCCACCAGCAGAGGCCTAGGGACTAGCGGGACCTACGAGCAGTACTTC. Its protein is CATSRGLGTSGTYEQYF.

This clone has only a few counts. The chain is built from TRBV27 and TRBJ2-7; TRBD1 matches at 7 bases. The CDR3 runs to 16 residues. CDR1 is MNHEY and CDR2 is SMNVEV in the germline V gene (reference sequence). The trim removed 5 bases at V and 5 bases at J, leaving 15 bases unmatched. This CDR3 reads CASSGPPTGPLHEQYF. The CDR3 DNA is TGTGCCAGCAGTGGGCCCCCGACAGGGCCTTTACACGAGCAGTACTTC.

V is TRBV5-4 and J is TRBJ2-7; 11 bases fit TRBD2. Trimming removed 4 bases from V and 1 base from J; junction bases left unmatched: 4. This CDR3 is 15 amino acids long. Germline V CDR1 and CDR2: SGHNT, YYREEE (reference sequence). The CDR3 DNA sequence: TGTGCCAGCAGCATGGGACTAGCGGCATCCTACGAGCAGTACTTC. Protein sequence: CASSMGLAASYEQYF.

This chain connects TRBV28 to TRBJ2-3; D remains ambiguous. This CDR3 contains 15 residues. The germline gives CDR1 MDHEN, CDR2 SYDVKM. V lost 4 bases, J lost 2 bases, and 13 bases lay in between. DNA of the CDR3: TGTGCCAGCAGTTCTCCTACTTCTTACACAGATACGCAGTATTTT. Translation: CASSSPTSYTDTQYF. The full variable domain, its missing parts supplied by reference TRBV28 and TRBJ2-3, is DVKVTQSSRYLVKRTGEKVFLECVQDMDHENMFWYRQDPGLGLRLIYFSYDVKMKEKGDIPEGYSVSREKKERFSLILESASTNQTSMYLCASSSPTSYTDTQYFGPGTRLTVL.

The chain combines TRBV28 with TRBJ1-1, with 7 bases fitting TRBD1. In germline, CDR1 is MDHEN, CDR2 SYDVKM. V was pared by 5 bases and J by 1 base, with 7 bases of the junction left unmatched. The CDR3 is made up of 15 amino acids. CDR3 coding DNA: TGTGCCAGCAGTCCGCGATGGACAGGGAACACTGAAGCTTTCTTT. It is translated as CASSPRWTGNTEAFF.